This T cell receptor beta chain was retrieved from a study of blood T cell repertoires in COVID-19. Sequencing used immunoSEQ multiplex PCR; TCRdb keeps in-frame clones, though not all of them. The data contain approximately 220,000 clones, 90% of them singletons. Germline CDR1 reads SGHRS; CDR2 reads YFSETQ. Trimming at V came to 6 bases and at J to 13 bases, leaving 6 bases not matched to a gene. The CDR3 has 11 residues. Sequenced sample: PBMCs or T cells enriched from blood (not recorded which). This sequence joins TRBV5-1 and TRBJ2-2; 7 positions agree with TRBD2. The origin of this receptor is a man aged 25 to 45 who had recovered from COVID-19. CDR3 nucleotide sequence: TGCGCCAGCATGGCTAGCGGCTCGCTGTTTTTT. Protein sequence: CASMASGSLFF.